These 2 T cell receptor beta chains originate from one sample sequenced in a study of blood T cell repertoires in COVID-19. Sequencing was performed with immunoSEQ multiplex PCR; in TCRdb, only in-frame clones are kept and a portion is missing. The data show 200,000 to 300,000 clones, with approximately 81% seen just once and under 5% held by the top ten. Sequenced sample: peripheral blood. These receptors were obtained from a man in his 60s with acute or convalescent COVID-19.

The rearrangement joins TRBV18 to TRBJ2-1; 12 nucleotides agree with TRBD1. With 6 bases clipped from V and 4 bases from J, the junction kept 7 bases outside the gene matches. The CDR3 consists of 16 residues. Germline lookup yields CDR1 KGHSH and CDR2 LQKENI. The CDR3 DNA sequence: TGTGCCAGCTCTCCGTCGGGACAGGGGGCTTACAATGAGCAGTTCTTC. Translation: CASSPSGQGAYNEQFF.

V gene TRBV28 combines with J gene TRBJ1-5; 10 bases are shared with TRBD1. There are 16 residues in the CDR3. V shed 3 bases and J 2 bases; nucleotides not matched to a gene: 4. Germline CDR1 MDHEN, CDR2 SYDVKM. In DNA form, the CDR3 reads TGTGCCAGCAGTTTTCGGACAGGGGGTGGCAATCAGCCCCAGCATTTT. The encoded protein is CASSFRTGGGNQPQHF.